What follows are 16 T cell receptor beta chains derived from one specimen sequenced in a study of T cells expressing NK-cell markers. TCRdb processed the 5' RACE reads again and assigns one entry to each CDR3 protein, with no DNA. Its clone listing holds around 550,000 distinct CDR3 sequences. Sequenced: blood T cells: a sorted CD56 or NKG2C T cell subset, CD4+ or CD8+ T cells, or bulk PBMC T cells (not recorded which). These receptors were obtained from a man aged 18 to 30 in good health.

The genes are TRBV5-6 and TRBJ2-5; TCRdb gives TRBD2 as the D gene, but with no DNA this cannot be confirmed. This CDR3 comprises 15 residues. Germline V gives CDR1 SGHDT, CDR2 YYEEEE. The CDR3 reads CASMWETSGSETQYF.

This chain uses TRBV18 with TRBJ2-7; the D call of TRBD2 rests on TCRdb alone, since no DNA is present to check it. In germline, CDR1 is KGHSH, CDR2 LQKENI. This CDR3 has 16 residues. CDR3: CASSRSGGSGNVEQYF.

The CDR3 reads CATSTIRDKKFNYGYTF. The gene calls are TRBV15 and TRBJ1-2; TCRdb gives TRBD1 as the D gene, but with no DNA this cannot be confirmed. Germline assignment: CDR1 LNHNV and CDR2 YYDKDF (reference sequence). The length of the CDR3 is 17 residues. Supplemented by reference TRBV15 and TRBJ1-2, the full variable domain reads DAMVIQNPRYQVTQFGKPVTLSCSQTLNHNVMYWYQQKSSQAPKLLFHYYDKDFNNEADTPDNFQSRRPNTSFCFLDIRSPGLGDTAMYLCATSTIRDKKFNYGYTFGSGTRLTVV.

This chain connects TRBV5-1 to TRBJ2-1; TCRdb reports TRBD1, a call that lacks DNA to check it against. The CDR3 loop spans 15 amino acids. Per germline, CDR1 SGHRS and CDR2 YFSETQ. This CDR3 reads CASSLDGDPGDEQFF.

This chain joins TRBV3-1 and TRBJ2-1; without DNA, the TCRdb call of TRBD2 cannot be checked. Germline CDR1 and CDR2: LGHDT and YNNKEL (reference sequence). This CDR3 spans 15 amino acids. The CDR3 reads CASSPGIARGHEQFF.

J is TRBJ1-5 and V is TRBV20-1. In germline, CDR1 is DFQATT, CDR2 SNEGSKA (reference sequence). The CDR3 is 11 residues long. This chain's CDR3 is CSARWDFVQHF.

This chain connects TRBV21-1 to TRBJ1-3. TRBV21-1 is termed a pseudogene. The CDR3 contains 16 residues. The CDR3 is CASINTPRSSGNTIYF.

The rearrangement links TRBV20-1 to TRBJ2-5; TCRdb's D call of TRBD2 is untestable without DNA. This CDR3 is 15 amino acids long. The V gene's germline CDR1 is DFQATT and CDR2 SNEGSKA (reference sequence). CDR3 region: CSATEGVAGGGTQYF.

The CDR3 reads CASTSGSGRGPGELFF. The V call is TRBV6-1, the J call TRBJ2-2; lacking DNA, the TRBD2 call made by TCRdb goes unchecked. This CDR3 is built from 16 residues. Germline V CDR1 and CDR2: MNHNS, SASEGT.

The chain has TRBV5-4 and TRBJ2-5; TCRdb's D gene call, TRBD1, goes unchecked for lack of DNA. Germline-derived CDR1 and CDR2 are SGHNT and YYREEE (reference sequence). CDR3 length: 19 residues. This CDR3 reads CASSSIPGTPGLERETQYF. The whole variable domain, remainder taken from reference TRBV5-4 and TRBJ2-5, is ETGVTQSPTHLIKTRGQQVTLRCSSQSGHNTVSWYQQALGQGPQFIFQYYREEENGRGNFPPRFSGLQFPNYSSELNVNALELDDSALYLCASSSIPGTPGLERETQYFGPGTRLLVL.

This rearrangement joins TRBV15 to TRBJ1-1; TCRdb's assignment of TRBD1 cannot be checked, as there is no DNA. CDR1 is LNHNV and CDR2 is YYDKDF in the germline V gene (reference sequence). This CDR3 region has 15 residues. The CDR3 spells CATSSQGGRNTEAFF.

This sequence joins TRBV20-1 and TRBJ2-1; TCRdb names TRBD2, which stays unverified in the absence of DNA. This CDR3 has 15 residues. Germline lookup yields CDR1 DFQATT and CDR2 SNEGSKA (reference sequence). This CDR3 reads CSATSEREVPNEQFF.

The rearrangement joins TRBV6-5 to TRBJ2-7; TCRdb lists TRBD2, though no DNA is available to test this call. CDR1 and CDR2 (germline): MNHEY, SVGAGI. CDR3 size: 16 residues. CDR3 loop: CASSYKGPSNFYEQYF.

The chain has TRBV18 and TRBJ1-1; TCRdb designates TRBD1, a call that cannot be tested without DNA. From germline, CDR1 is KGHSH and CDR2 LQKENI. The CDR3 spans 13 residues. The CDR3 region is CASSGRDGNEAFF. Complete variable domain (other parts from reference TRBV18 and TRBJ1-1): NAGVMQNPRHLVRRRGQEARLRCSPMKGHSHVYWYRQLPEEGLKFMVYLQKENIIDESGMPKERFSAEFPKEGPSILRIQQVVRGDSAAYFCASSGRDGNEAFFGQGTRLTVV.

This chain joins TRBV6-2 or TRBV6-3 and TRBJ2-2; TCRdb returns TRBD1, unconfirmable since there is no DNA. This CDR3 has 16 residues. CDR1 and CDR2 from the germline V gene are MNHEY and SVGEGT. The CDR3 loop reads CASSYFDRPSGGELFF.

The CDR3 sequence is CASRPGTGIMNTEAFF. The rearrangement links TRBV5-1 to TRBJ1-1; no DNA is available, so the TRBD1 call from TCRdb remains unchecked. The CDR3 is 16 amino acids. Germline values: CDR1 SGHRS, CDR2 YFSETQ.